This T cell receptor beta chain was captured in a study of early T cells in non-severe SARS-CoV-2 infection. Study information: The sequenced material was bulk RNA from unsorted whole blood, and its chains were unpaired.

This clonotype has a count of ten or more. Germline trimming cut 0 bases from V and 9 bases from J; bases unmatched to any gene: 8. CDR3 length equals 15 residues. Individual cDNA molecules received unique molecular identifiers during library preparation. TCRdb re-derived calls from the 5' RACE reads in MiXCR, one entry per CDR3 protein. The table lists thousands of distinct CDR3 sequences, about 4.8% of them singletons. The chain employs TRBV12-3 or TRBV12-4 and TRBJ2-1; 7 nucleotides align to TRBD2. Material for sequencing was whole blood. The TCR originated in an adult who was a healthcare worker with PCR-confirmed SARS-CoV-2 infection or an uninfected control (not recorded which). The CDR3 DNA is TGTGCCAGCAGTTTAGCAGGGAGACTAGCACTTGAGCAGTTCTTC. Translated: CASSLAGRLALEQFF.